One and the same sample provided the 9 T cell receptor beta chains below, sequenced in a study of PD-L1 blockade in urothelial cancer. Data came from immunoSEQ multiplex PCR; TCRdb stores just in-frame clones and leaves some out. The table records tens of thousands of clones, around 87% of them present only once. Sequenced here: PBMCs, sampled around atezolizumab (anti-PD-L1) treatment. The receptors were gathered from a woman in her seventies with urothelial cancer.

The chain carries TRBV2 and TRBJ2-5; D may be TRBD1 (5 bases). In germline, CDR1 is SNHLY, CDR2 FYNNEI. The CDR3 totals 13 residues. V was cut by 3 bases and J by 5 bases, with 10 bases left in between. The CDR3 sequence is CASSDRVPETQYF. In nucleotides, the CDR3 is TGTGCCAGCAGTGACAGGGTACCGGAGACCCAGTACTTC.

This chain links TRBV4-1 with TRBJ2-7; 7 bases are a match to TRBD2. The germline V gene has CDR1 MGHRA and CDR2 YSYEKL. The CDR3 runs to 14 residues. Trimming at V came to 4 bases and at J to 0 bases, leaving 3 bases not matched to a gene. The CDR3 DNA reads as TGCGCCAGCAGCCCAGCGGGAAGCTCCTACGAGCAGTACTTC. Translated: CASSPAGSSYEQYF.

The chain carries TRBV6-1 and TRBJ2-2; D remains unclear. Looked up from germline, CDR1 is MNHNS and CDR2 is SASEGT. V was clipped by 2 bases and J by 2 bases, with 12 bases between them. The CDR3 spans 16 residues. CDR3 DNA sequence: TGTGCCAGCAGTGAAAACGATATGGGCAACACCGGGGAGCTGTTTTTT. It is translated as CASSENDMGNTGELFF.

This chain connects TRBV7-8 to TRBJ2-5, with 7 bases lining up with TRBD1. With V trimmed by 5 bases and J by 3 bases, 3 bases remained unmatched. CDR3 length: 13 amino acids. The germline CDR1 and CDR2 sequences are SGHVS and FQNEAQ. The CDR3 nucleotides are TGTGCCAGCAGCCTCGACAGGGAAGAGACCCAGTACTTC. Protein sequence: CASSLDREETQYF. The entire variable domain, with the rest obtained from reference TRBV7-8 and TRBJ2-5, is as follows: GAGVSQSPRYKVAKRGQDVALRCDPISGHVSLFWYQQALGQGPEFLTYFQNEAQLDKSGLPSDRFFAERPEGSVSTLKIQRTQQEDSAVYLCASSLDREETQYFGPGTRLLVL.

This rearrangement joins TRBV6-1 to TRBJ1-4; tentative D call: TRBD1 (6 bases). The germline V and J ends were trimmed by 0 bases and 8 bases, with 13 bases remaining between them. Germline CDR1 MNHNS, CDR2 SASEGT. The CDR3 sequence is 15 residues long. The CDR3 DNA sequence: TGTGCCAGCAGTGAAGCGGGGGCAGGGTGGGAAAAACTGTTTTTT. This sequence encodes CASSEAGAGWEKLFF.

The J gene is TRBJ1-4, the V gene TRBV6-1, with 8 bases matching TRBD1. V was clipped by 6 bases and J by 7 bases; unmatched bases: 7. The CDR3 is 14 amino acids. CDR1 MNHNS and CDR2 SASEGT come from the germline V gene. The CDR3 DNA sequence: TGTGCCAGCAGATTTACAGGGGGAGGTGAAAAACTGTTTTTT. Protein sequence: CASRFTGGGEKLFF.

The chain couples TRBV5-1 to TRBJ1-4; 7 bases align to TRBD1. The CDR3 runs 16 residues. In germline, CDR1 is SGHRS, CDR2 YFSETQ. Trimming removed 0 bases from V and 7 bases from J; junction bases left unmatched: 9. The CDR3 DNA is TGCGCCAGCAGCTTGGGCCTTGACAGGGTTATTGAAAAACTGTTTTTT. Protein: CASSLGLDRVIEKLFF. Variable domain in full (rest from reference TRBV5-1 and TRBJ1-4): KAGVTQTPRYLIKTRGQQVTLSCSPISGHRSVSWYQQTPGQGLQFLFEYFSETQRNKGNFPGRFSGRQFSNSRSEMNVSTLELGDSALYLCASSLGLDRVIEKLFFGSGTQLSVL.

The J gene is TRBJ1-3, the V gene TRBV30; D is perhaps TRBD1 (6 bases). This CDR3 is 17 amino acids long. Germline V gives CDR1 GTSNPN, CDR2 SVGIG (reference sequence). V lost 2 bases and J lost 2, with 19 bases in between. The CDR3 DNA is TGTGCCTGGAGTCGCGTTTCCAGGGGCCTCCCTGGAAACACCATATATTTT. It codes for CAWSRVSRGLPGNTIYF.

This clone was found once. The chain uses TRBV27 and TRBJ2-7, with 8 bases identical to TRBD1. Germline V gene lookup returns CDR1 MNHEY and CDR2 SMNVEV (reference sequence). The CDR3 loop spans 13 amino acids. The V and J ends lost 8 bases and 3 bases, in that order; junction bases with no gene match: 6. The CDR3 reads CASQGQVSYEQYF. CDR3 DNA sequence: TGTGCCAGCCAGGGACAGGTCAGCTACGAGCAGTACTTC.